The 20 T cell receptor beta chains below all came from one sample that was sequenced in a study of CD8 T cells in ankylosing spondylitis. TCRdb recomputed calls from the 5' RACE reads with MiXCR, one row per CDR3 protein. The sample includes roughly 230,000 distinct CDR3 sequences, roughly a tenth seen only once; the top ten take 2.6%. Sequencing was done on a sample of blood, either unsorted or a sorted T cell fraction (not recorded which). The receptors stem from a male donor with ankylosing spondylitis or in good health (not recorded which).

This chain uses TRBV12-3 or TRBV12-4 with TRBJ2-2; D could derive from TRBD1 or TRBD2 (7 bases each). V was trimmed by 6 bases and J by 2 bases, leaving 16 bases between them. CDR3 size: 16 residues. CDR3 sequence (DNA): TGTGCCAGCAGCTGGACAGGCGGGGGTAACACCGGGGAGCTGTTTTTT. Its protein is CASSWTGGGNTGELFF.

In its sample, this clonotype was seen many times. This sequence joins TRBV7-9 and TRBJ2-7; D tentatively fits TRBD1 or TRBD2 (5 bases each). Germline V gives CDR1 SEHNR, CDR2 FQNEAQ (reference sequence). The CDR3 has 14 residues. V gave up 3 bases and J gave up 1 base, with 10 bases separating them. This CDR3 reads CASSFGTLSYEQYF. The DNA of the CDR3 is TGTGCCAGCAGCTTTGGGACCTTATCCTACGAGCAGTACTTC.

The chain carries TRBV5-5 and TRBJ1-4; no reliable D call. CDR1 and CDR2 (germline): SGHKS, YYEKEE (reference sequence). This CDR3 has 14 residues. The germline V and J ends were trimmed by 3 bases and 6 bases, with 12 bases remaining between them. DNA of the CDR3: TGTGCCAGCAGCTCGGAACGGGCGGATGAAAAACTGTTTTTT. Protein: CASSSERADEKLFF.

This clonotype was found many times. The V and J genes are TRBV20-1 and TRBJ2-1, with D possibly matching TRBD1 (6 bases). Germline V gives CDR1 DFQATT, CDR2 SNEGSKA (reference sequence). This CDR3 has 12 amino acids. Trimming cost V 6 bases and J 7 bases, with 13 bases left between them. The CDR3 coding sequence is TGCAGTGCCCGGTACAGGGCTAATGAGCAGTTCTTC. This encodes CSARYRANEQFF.

This clonotype was counted ten times or more. V gene TRBV15 combines with J gene TRBJ1-1; 7 bases map to TRBD1. Looked up from germline, CDR1 is LNHNV and CDR2 is YYDKDF (reference sequence). The CDR3 sequence is 14 residues long. V trimming: 4 bases; J trimming: 6 bases; junction bases outside the gene matches: 8. DNA of the CDR3: TGTGCCACCAGCAAAGGCAGGGGGTTCGCTGAAGCTTTCTTT. Its protein product is CATSKGRGFAEAFF.

The V call is TRBV20-1, the J call TRBJ2-7, with D hard to call. Germline V gene data show CDR1 as DFQATT and CDR2 as SNEGSKA (reference sequence). This CDR3 has 12 amino acids. The germline V and J ends were trimmed by 6 bases and 2 bases, with 11 bases remaining between them. The CDR3 DNA reads as TGCAGTGCCTCCATCAACCCCTACGAGCAGTACTTC. It specifies CSASINPYEQYF.

This clonotype was seen ten or more times. The chain has TRBV10-3 and TRBJ1-1, with 8 nucleotides matching TRBD1. J lost 6 bases, V lost 5 bases, and 5 bases had no gene match. The CDR3 totals 13 residues. Germline V gene sequence: CDR1 ENHRY, CDR2 SYGVKD. The CDR3 reads CAISPWGQAEAFF. The CDR3 DNA reads TGTGCCATCAGTCCATGGGGACAGGCTGAAGCTTTCTTT.

This clonotype was seen at least ten times. J is TRBJ2-5 and V is TRBV6-1; 7 bases line up with TRBD1. Trimming took 6 bases from V and 5 from J; bases not matched to a gene: 3. Germline-derived CDR1 and CDR2 are MNHNS and SASEGT. This CDR3 region has 12 residues. Here the CDR3 DNA reads TGTGCCAGCAGGCTGGACAGGGAGACCCAGTACTTC. It encodes CASRLDRETQYF.

This clonotype has ten or more counts. The rearrangement joins TRBV7-2 to TRBJ2-1; tentatively, D is TRBD1 or TRBD2 (6 bases each). The CDR3 covers 14 residues. V lost 6 bases to trimming and J lost 8 bases, with 17 bases between them. CDR1 and CDR2 (germline): SGHTA, FQGNSA. DNA of the CDR3: TGTGCCAGCAGACTCAGTAGGGGGGCCGATGAGCAGTTCTTC. Its protein product is CASRLSRGADEQFF.

The chain combines TRBV30 with TRBJ1-1; D is unclear. Trimming took 1 base from V and 5 from J, leaving 5 bases between them. Germline CDR1 GTSNPN, CDR2 SVGIG (reference sequence). The CDR3 is made up of 11 amino acids. CDR3 DNA: TGTGCCTGGAGTGCCCGGACTGAAGCTTTCTTT. This gives the protein CAWSARTEAFF.

This clonotype was seen at least ten times. The rearrangement links TRBV13 to TRBJ2-1; tentatively, D is TRBD2 (5 bases). Germline V CDR1 and CDR2: PRHDT, FYEKMQ (reference sequence). The CDR3 has 14 residues. Trimming cost V 4 bases and J 3 bases, with 10 bases left between them. As DNA, the CDR3 is TGTGCCAGCAGCTCGAAAGGAGGCTACAATGAGCAGTTCTTC. Protein sequence: CASSSKGGYNEQFF.

This clonotype has ten or more counts. This chain uses TRBV7-2 with TRBJ2-7; D gene ambiguous. In germline, CDR1 is SGHTA, CDR2 FQGNSA. The V gene lost 4 bases and the J gene lost 3 bases, with 4 bases spanning the gap. The CDR3 totals 11 residues. In DNA form, the CDR3 reads TGTGCCAGCAGCTCCCTCTACGAGCAGTACTTC. Translated, it gives CASSSLYEQYF. Drawing the rest from reference TRBV7-2 and TRBJ2-7, the complete variable domain is GAGVSQSPSNKVTEKGKDVELRCDPISGHTALYWYRQSLGQGLEFLIYFQGNSAPDKSGLPSDRFSAERTGGSVSTLTIQRTQQEDSAVYLCASSSLYEQYFGPGTRLTVT.

This clonotype was seen many times. The rearrangement uses TRBV12-3 or TRBV12-4 and TRBJ2-4, with 8 bases aligning to TRBD1. The CDR3 consists of 17 residues. V lost 5 bases, J lost 0 bases, and 9 bases stayed unmatched. The DNA for the CDR3 is TGTGCCAGCAGTATCCGACGGACAGGGATAGCCAAAAACATTCAGTACTTC. Amino acids: CASSIRRTGIAKNIQYF.

This clonotype was seen repeatedly, ten times or more. The V and J genes are TRBV11-2 and TRBJ2-2; D is ambiguous. The CDR3 sequence is 13 residues long. Between the trimmed V and J ends, which lost 0 bases and 6 bases, there was a span of 5 bases. Germline V gene data show CDR1 as SGHAT and CDR2 as FQNNGV. The DNA for the CDR3 is TGTGCCAGCAGCTTAGATTTCGCCGGGGAGCTGTTTTTT. Its translation is CASSLDFAGELFF.

Ten or more counts support this clonotype. This chain links TRBV29-1 with TRBJ2-2; 9 positions agree with TRBD1. The trim removed 7 bases at V and 6 bases at J, leaving 9 bases unmatched. Germline V CDR1 and CDR2: SQVTM, ANQGSEA. The CDR3 extends over 14 amino acids. The chain's CDR3 is CSGQQGAGAGELFF. CDR3 nucleotides: TGCAGCGGGCAACAGGGGGCGGGCGCCGGGGAGCTGTTTTTT.

This clonotype was recorded at least ten times. The V and J genes are TRBV25-1 and TRBJ2-1; 10 bases are shared with TRBD2. V shed 0 bases and J 5 bases; nucleotides not matched to a gene: 10. In germline, CDR1 is MGHDK, CDR2 SYGVNS. There are 18 residues in the CDR3. The CDR3 region has the DNA TGTGCCAGCAGTGAATACACCTCGAGCGGGGGGGTCAACAATGAGCAGTTCTTC. It codes for CASSEYTSSGGVNNEQFF. The full variable domain, its missing parts supplied by reference TRBV25-1 and TRBJ2-1, is EADIYQTPRYLVIGTGKKITLECSQTMGHDKMYWYQQDPGMELHLIHYSYGVNSTEKGDLSSESTVSRIRTEHFPLTLESARPSHTSQYLCASSEYTSSGGVNNEQFFGPGTRLTVL.

This clonotype was counted many times. This rearrangement joins TRBV5-5 to TRBJ2-7; D not certain. Germline lookup yields CDR1 SGHKS and CDR2 YYEKEE (reference sequence). The CDR3 is made up of 14 amino acids. Between the trimmed V and J ends, which lost 2 bases and 2 bases, there was a span of 11 bases. The DNA of the CDR3 is TGTGCCAGCAGCTTTGGGAAAGGTCCCTACGAGCAGTACTTC. This codes for CASSFGKGPYEQYF.

This clonotype was recorded at least ten times. For the CDR3, the DNA is TGTGCCAGCAGCGGGATACAGGGAAACACTGAAGCTTTCTTT. Translation: CASSGIQGNTEAFF. This chain joins TRBV12-3 or TRBV12-4 and TRBJ1-1, with a tentative D call TRBD1 (6 bases). This CDR3 is built from 14 residues. The V end was cut by 6 bases, the J end by 2 bases, with 13 bases between.

Concerning this clonotype itself: A much larger clone lies a single base off, so this may be a read error. CDR3 nucleotides: TGTCCCAGCAGCTATTGGGACCAGGGGACTGAAGCTTTCTTT. This gives the protein CPSSYWDQGTEAFF. This sequence joins TRBV7-9 and TRBJ1-1; D is perhaps TRBD1 (6 bases). Germline V gene sequence: CDR1 SEHNR, CDR2 FQNEAQ (reference sequence). This CDR3 region has 14 residues.

Only a few counts were recorded for this clonotype. Just one base apart from a much larger clone, this may be a read error. The chain combines TRBV12-3 or TRBV12-4 with TRBJ2-7; unclear D gene. Trimming stripped 6 bases from V and 4 bases from J, with 16 bases between. This CDR3 spans 14 amino acids. The CDR3 region is CASSPRVTDYEQYF. Here the CDR3 DNA reads TGTGCCAGCAGCCCAAGGGTAACAGATTACGAGCAGTACTTC.